This entry concerns a single TCR beta chain. Antigen specificity is unknown. Trimming took 4 bases from V and 7 from J, leaving 22 bases between them. CDR3 size: 16 residues. Germline-derived CDR1 and CDR2 are SGHTA and FQGNSA. The authors incorporated unique molecular identifiers into the TCR beta cDNA libraries. Each CDR3 protein is one row after TCRdb ran MiXCR on the PCR reads. The sample has approximately 690,000 distinct CDR3 sequences; 55% to 60% are singletons. This entry is derived from a study of post-analysis software for immune sequencing data. Whole-study context: Recorded disease courses covered relapsing-remitting, secondary progressive and progressive-relapsing multiple sclerosis. Some patients had no subtype annotation.

The study, taken as a whole, reports: Four or five TRBV segments (TRBV5-6, TRBV5-1 and TRBV20-1 among them) occurred more frequently in patients than in controls. Relative to controls, patients with multiple sclerosis showed significantly lower normalized Chao1 diversity. Analysis by F measure revealed that same-batch samples clustered strongly together.

What was sequenced was blood. J is TRBJ2-5 and V is TRBV7-2, with a weak D call TRBD2 (7 bases). This receptor was obtained from a girl aged 2 to 10 with multiple sclerosis. CDR3 sequence (DNA): TGTGCCAGCAGCTCCTACGCAGCGGGACAAGGGGGGACCCAGTACTTC. This encodes CASSSYAAGQGGTQYF.